These T cell receptor beta chains were read from a single sample in a study of cytomegalovirus exposure and HLA in healthy donors. Sequencing used immunoSEQ multiplex PCR; TCRdb keeps in-frame clones, though not all of them. The sample lists 100,000 to 120,000 clones, about 80% occurring once. Sequenced material: PBMCs. Receptor source: a middle-aged man in good health and CMV-seropositive. Both conserved end residues are part of each CDR3. Each record gives: V gene, CDR3 protein.

>TRBV18
CASSPRTGVYEQYF
>TRBV5-1
CASSSGGSGETQYF
>TRBV28
CASSRGGAIYNYGYTF
>TRBV5-6
CASSLASEKLFF
>TRBV27
CASKPPGGYNEQFF
>TRBV5-1
CASSSGTSGRTDTQYF
>TRBV6-5
CASSTSGSSYEQYF
>TRBV27
CASSLAGPYNEQFF
>TRBV7-3
CASSYGGGGTDTQYF
>TRBV10-1
CASSEGGTVYNEQFF
>TRBV7-8
CASSPNQRGGTDTQYF
>TRBV6-6
CASSPEGGTAYEQYF
>TRBV4-3
CASSQEQGSTDTQYF
>TRBV6-5
CASSYRGGNEQFF
>TRBV19
CGTGGGTVGGNTEAFF
>TRBV2
CASSPGRNEQFF
>TRBV30
CAWSGQGTGYTF
>TRBV6-6
CASSYGTQTYEQYF
>TRBV29-1
CSVEPGDLGTQYF
>TRBV6-5
CASSEDEIYEQYF
>TRBV5-4
CASSPRQGAKTGELFF
>TRBV27
CASRRGERYNEQFF
>TRBV2
CASSDHRVGDTEAFF
>TRBV30
CAWGPGAGNQPQHF
>TRBV5-6
CASSLAGGRGSGNTIYF
>TRBV7-2
CASSLLGTGGREQYF
>TRBV7-9
CASSATHANTDTQYF